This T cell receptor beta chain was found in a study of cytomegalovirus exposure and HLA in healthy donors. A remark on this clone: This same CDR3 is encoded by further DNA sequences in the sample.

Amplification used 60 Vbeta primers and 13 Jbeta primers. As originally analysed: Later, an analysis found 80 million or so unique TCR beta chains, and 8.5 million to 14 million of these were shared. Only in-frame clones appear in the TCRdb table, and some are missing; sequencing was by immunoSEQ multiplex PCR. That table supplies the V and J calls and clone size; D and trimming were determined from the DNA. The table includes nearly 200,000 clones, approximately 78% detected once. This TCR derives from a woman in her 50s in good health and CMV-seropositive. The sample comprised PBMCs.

This chain's CDR3 is CASSPGQGYGYTF. CDR3 in DNA: TGTGCCAGCAGCCCAGGACAGGGCTATGGCTACACCTTC. The chain couples TRBV7-9 to TRBJ1-2; TRBD1 agrees at 8 bases. The CDR3 has 13 residues. J gave up 4 bases and V 5 bases, and 3 bases lay outside the gene matches. Germline CDR1 reads SEHNR; CDR2 reads FQNEAQ (reference sequence).